This paragraph covers one TCR beta chain sequence. This entry belongs to a study of blood T cell repertoires in COVID-19. Self-reported history from a screening survey and questionnaire set each donor's cohort. V lost 1 base, J lost 2 bases, and 9 bases stayed unmatched. The CDR3 length is 17 residues. Germline values: CDR1 SGHTA, CDR2 FQGNSA. Profiling relied on immunoSEQ multiplex PCR, and the TCRdb table lists in-frame clones only, not all of them. The sample includes around 200,000 clones, roughly 88% of them seen just once. This TCR derives from a man in his forties or fifties with acute COVID-19. This chain connects TRBV7-2 to TRBJ1-2; 8 positions agree with TRBD1. The sequenced sample was PBMCs or T cells enriched from blood (not recorded which). As DNA, the CDR3 is TGTGCCAGCAGCTTAGGGCAGGGACAGGCGGGAAACTATGGCTACACCTTC. Translated, it gives CASSLGQGQAGNYGYTF.